These 2 T cell receptor beta chains were sequenced from one sample in a study of blood T cell repertoires in COVID-19. Profiling relied on immunoSEQ multiplex PCR, and the TCRdb table lists in-frame clones only, not all of them. This sample has roughly 200,000 clones; about 88% occur once, and the top ten carry roughly 4.5%. The sequenced sample consisted of PBMCs or T cells enriched from blood (not recorded which). These receptors were obtained from a woman in her twenties or thirties who had been exposed to COVID-19.

This chain joins TRBV30 and TRBJ2-5, with TRBD1 matching 11 bases. CDR1 is GTSNPN, CDR2 SVGIG, per germline (reference sequence). V trimming: 2 bases; J trimming: 3 bases; junction bases outside the gene matches: 8. The CDR3 covers 16 residues. The CDR3 sequence is CAWSTKRTGGEETQYF. The CDR3 DNA reads TGTGCCTGGAGTACCAAGCGGACAGGGGGCGAAGAGACCCAGTACTTC.

V and J are TRBV3-1 (or the pseudogene TRBV3-2) and TRBJ1-6; 10 bases are shared with TRBD1. This CDR3 has 17 residues. V lost 4 bases, J lost 7 bases, and 10 bases stayed unmatched. The germline CDR1 and CDR2 sequences are LGHDT and YNNKEL (reference sequence). This CDR3 is CASSLRVPGQGNSPLHF. CDR3 in DNA: TGTGCCAGCAGCCTAAGGGTTCCGGGACAGGGGAATTCACCCCTCCACTTT.